The clone carrying this T cell receptor (beta chain) was seen only a few times. The source of the sample is a study of blood T cell repertoires in COVID-19. Profiled with immunoSEQ multiplex PCR; TCRdb holds only in-frame clones, not every one. Here the sample spans about 190,000 clones, around 80% being singletons. After removal of 4 bases from V and 4 bases from J, the junction contained 4 bases not matched to a gene. This CDR3 has 16 amino acids. The germline V gene has CDR1 SGHAT and CDR2 FQNNGV. This sequence joins TRBV11-2 and TRBJ2-2; 12 bases agree with TRBD2. The TCR was taken from a man aged 55 to 70 with acute or convalescent COVID-19. Material for sequencing was peripheral blood. DNA for the CDR3: TGTGCCAGCAGCTCCCTAGCGGGGGGGTTCACCGGGGAGCTGTTTTTT. Protein sequence: CASSSLAGGFTGELFF.